The 18 T cell receptor beta chains given below trace back to one sample, sequenced in a study of blood T cell repertoires in COVID-19. Only in-frame clones appear in the TCRdb table, and some are missing; sequencing was by immunoSEQ multiplex PCR. Among about 220,000 clones listed, roughly 84% were seen once. Sample: peripheral blood. The receptors were gathered from a man in his forties or fifties with active or convalescent COVID-19.

The V call is TRBV29-1, the J call TRBJ2-5, with TRBD1 matching 10 bases. The CDR3 sequence is 14 residues long. CDR1 and CDR2 from the germline V gene are SQVTM and ANQGSEA. Germline trimming cut 4 bases from V and 5 bases from J; bases unmatched to any gene: 7. The CDR3 region has the DNA TGCAGCGTTGTTGACAGGGGGCGGAGGGAGACCCAGTACTTC. This codes for CSVVDRGRRETQYF.

Written as DNA, the CDR3 is TGTGCCAGTACGATGGCCCCTGGCCTTTACAATGAGCAGTTCTTC. This encodes CASTMAPGLYNEQFF. The chain employs TRBV19 and TRBJ2-1; D is uncertain. The V gene's germline CDR1 is LNHDA and CDR2 SQIVND (reference sequence). V was clipped by 7 bases and J by 4 bases, with 17 bases between them. The CDR3 is made up of 15 amino acids.

The table lists this clone with a count of one. V is TRBV7-8 and J is TRBJ2-7; 11 bases are a match to TRBD2. The CDR3 loop spans 14 amino acids. Germline V gives CDR1 SGHVS, CDR2 FQNEAQ. With V trimmed by 6 bases and J by 1 base, 2 bases remained unmatched. CDR3 protein: CASRLAGESYEQYF. The CDR3 bases are TGTGCCAGCAGACTAGCGGGAGAATCCTACGAGCAGTACTTC.

V and J are TRBV5-4 and TRBJ1-1; 8 positions match TRBD1. The CDR3 has 13 residues. The germline V gene has CDR1 SGHNT and CDR2 YYREEE (reference sequence). Trimming cost V 2 bases and J 10 bases; bases outside gene matches: 7. CDR3 protein: CASSFSRGLGAFF. CDR3 in DNA: TGTGCCAGCAGCTTTTCCAGGGGGCTTGGAGCTTTCTTT.

The chain links TRBV3-1 (or the pseudogene TRBV3-2) to TRBJ1-4, with 10 bases identical to TRBD1. V lost 1 base, J lost 2 bases, and 4 bases stayed unmatched. Germline V lookup: CDR1 LGHDT, CDR2 YNNKEL (reference sequence). The CDR3 totals 17 residues. CDR3 nucleotides: TGTGCCAGCAGCCAAGGAGACAGGGGGCAGACTAATGAAAAACTGTTTTTT. This gives the protein CASSQGDRGQTNEKLFF.

The chain recombines TRBV18 with TRBJ1-1; D is perhaps TRBD1 (5 bases). The germline CDR1 and CDR2 sequences are KGHSH and LQKENI. This CDR3 contains 15 residues. Trimming removed 2 bases at V and 4 bases at J, with 14 bases between. CDR3 sequence reads: CASSPRGREGTEAFF. As DNA, the CDR3 is TGTGCCAGCTCACCAAGGGGCAGGGAAGGCACTGAAGCTTTCTTT.

J is TRBJ2-5 and V is TRBV30; maybe TRBD2 (5 bases). The CDR3 covers 14 residues. Trimming left V 0 bases short and J 3 bases short, with 11 bases between. Germline V lookup: CDR1 GTSNPN, CDR2 SVGIG (reference sequence). CDR3: CAWSVHGGEETQYF. For the CDR3, the DNA is TGTGCCTGGAGTGTACATGGAGGAGAAGAGACCCAGTACTTC.

This clone was picked up one time. V usage is TRBV9 and J usage is TRBJ2-5; tentative D call: TRBD1 (7 bases). CDR1 and CDR2 from the germline V gene are SGDLS and YYNGEE. This CDR3 has 15 residues. Trimming removed 0 bases from V and 9 bases from J, with 18 bases in between. CDR3 sequence (DNA): TGTGCCAGCAGCGTAGCCCCTGGGCAGGGGGGAGCCCAGTACTTC. It encodes CASSVAPGQGGAQYF.

The chain links TRBV4-3 to TRBJ2-1; 7 bases match TRBD1. The germline V gene has CDR1 LGHNA and CDR2 YSLEER. The V segment lost 0 bases and the J segment 1 base; nucleotides outside the gene matches: 3. The CDR3 sequence is 16 residues long. CDR3 loop: CASSQDGRGSYNEQFF. The CDR3 region has the DNA TGCGCCAGCAGCCAAGATGGCAGGGGGTCCTACAATGAGCAGTTCTTC.

This rearrangement joins TRBV30 to TRBJ1-2; TRBD1 might be the D (5 bases). From germline, CDR1 is GTSNPN and CDR2 SVGIG (reference sequence). The CDR3 has 12 residues. Trimming shortened V by 0 bases and J by 8 bases, and 10 bases separated the two germline ends. CDR3 nucleotides: TGTGCCTGGAGTGTACGGGGGGGAGGCTACACCTTC. This encodes CAWSVRGGGYTF.

The rearrangement links TRBV9 to TRBJ2-2; 8 positions match TRBD2. The V and J ends lost 2 bases and 4 bases, in that order; junction bases with no gene match: 7. The CDR3 contains 16 residues. Germline lookup yields CDR1 SGDLS and CDR2 YYNGEE. This chain's CDR3 is CASSVRGGAVTGELFF. The CDR3 nucleotides are TGTGCCAGCAGCGTTCGGGGGGGCGCCGTCACCGGGGAGCTGTTTTTT.

V and J are TRBV12-2 and TRBJ1-3. TRBV12-2 is shown as a pseudogene. The CDR3 covers 18 residues. As DNA, the CDR3 is TGTGCAAGTCGTTCTCCTTTTGGACTCATTCAGGCTGGAAACACCATATATTTT. Amino acids: CASRSPFGLIQAGNTIYF.

The CDR3 region has the DNA TGCGCCAGCAGCTTTAGCCTCCCGGCTGGCTACACCTTC. As protein: CASSFSLPAGYTF. J is TRBJ1-2 and V is TRBV5-1; D is unresolved. This CDR3 has 13 amino acids. Germline V gene sequence: CDR1 SGHRS, CDR2 YFSETQ. V was pared by 2 bases and J by 7 bases, with 12 bases between.

The rearrangement joins TRBV5-1 to TRBJ1-6; D gene uncertain. The CDR3 runs to 14 residues. Germline CDR1 is SGHRS and CDR2 is YFSETQ. Trimming took off 1 base at V and 6 bases at J, with 8 bases between the two ends. The CDR3 sequence: CASSLKQLNSPLHF. Written as DNA, the CDR3 is TGCGCCAGCAGCTTGAAACAGCTTAATTCACCCCTCCACTTT. The variable domain in full, completed from reference TRBV5-1 and TRBJ1-6, reads KAGVTQTPRYLIKTRGQQVTLSCSPISGHRSVSWYQQTPGQGLQFLFEYFSETQRNKGNFPGRFSGRQFSNSRSEMNVSTLELGDSALYLCASSLKQLNSPLHFGNGTRLTVT.

V and J are TRBV7-2 and TRBJ2-3; the match to TRBD2 covers 7 bases. CDR1 and CDR2 from the germline V gene are SGHTA and FQGNSA. The CDR3 length is 16 residues. V was pared by 5 bases and J by 0 bases, with 8 bases of the junction left unmatched. CDR3 residues: CASSPRGEGSTDTQYF. The CDR3 DNA reads TGTGCCAGCAGCCCGAGAGGGGAGGGGAGCACAGATACGCAGTATTTT.

V usage is TRBV24-1 and J usage is TRBJ2-7; 10 bases are shared with TRBD1. This CDR3 is 15 amino acids long. Germline trimming cut 4 bases from V and 1 base from J; bases unmatched to any gene: 3. The V gene's germline CDR1 is KGHDR and CDR2 SFDVKD. The CDR3 here is CATSEGGQGSYEQYV. CDR3 nucleotides: TGTGCCACCAGTGAGGGGGGACAGGGGTCCTACGAGCAGTACGTC.

This chain links TRBV5-1 with TRBJ1-2, with D maybe TRBD1 (5 bases). V gave up 5 bases and J gave up 2 bases, with 13 bases separating them. This CDR3 comprises 14 residues. Germline V lookup: CDR1 SGHRS, CDR2 YFSETQ. The CDR3 DNA reads TGCGCCAGCAGTCCGTTGGGGGGGAACTATGGCTACACCTTC. Protein sequence: CASSPLGGNYGYTF.

V is TRBV19 and J is TRBJ2-3, with a weak D call TRBD2 (5 bases). This CDR3 is 13 amino acids long. The V end was cut by 5 bases, the J end by 10 bases, with 16 bases between. Germline CDR1 reads LNHDA; CDR2 reads SQIVND (reference sequence). The CDR3 loop reads CASSSNILGAQYF. CDR3 coding DNA: TGTGCCAGTAGTTCTAACATCCTCGGGGCGCAGTATTTT.